The 2 T cell receptor beta chains below come from one sample, sequenced in a study of T cells after yellow fever vaccination. TCRdb processed the 5' RACE reads anew with MiXCR; each CDR3 protein has one entry. Of about 260,000 distinct CDR3 sequences in the sample, 3.6% were seen once. Source: PBMCs, taken 15 days after the yellow fever booster vaccination. Receptors were obtained from a man younger than 35 who received the YFV17D yellow fever vaccine.

This clonotype occurred a few times. The CDR3 sequence: CASSLSPGNEQFF. CDR3 in DNA: TGTGCCAGCAGCCTGAGCCCGGGAAATGAGCAGTTCTTC. The genes are TRBV3-1 and TRBJ2-1; possibly TRBD2 for D (5 bases). The CDR3 sequence is 13 residues long. V lost 4 bases, J lost 7 bases, and 11 bases lay in between. The germline V gene has CDR1 LGHDT and CDR2 YNNKEL (reference sequence).

This chain connects TRBV24-1 to TRBJ2-3; D unresolved. Germline assignment: CDR1 KGHDR and CDR2 SFDVKD. The CDR3 has 11 residues. Trimming left V 4 bases short and J 2 bases short, with 0 bases between. The CDR3 DNA follows: TGTGCCACCAGTGACACAGATACGCAGTATTTT. It encodes CATSDTDTQYF.